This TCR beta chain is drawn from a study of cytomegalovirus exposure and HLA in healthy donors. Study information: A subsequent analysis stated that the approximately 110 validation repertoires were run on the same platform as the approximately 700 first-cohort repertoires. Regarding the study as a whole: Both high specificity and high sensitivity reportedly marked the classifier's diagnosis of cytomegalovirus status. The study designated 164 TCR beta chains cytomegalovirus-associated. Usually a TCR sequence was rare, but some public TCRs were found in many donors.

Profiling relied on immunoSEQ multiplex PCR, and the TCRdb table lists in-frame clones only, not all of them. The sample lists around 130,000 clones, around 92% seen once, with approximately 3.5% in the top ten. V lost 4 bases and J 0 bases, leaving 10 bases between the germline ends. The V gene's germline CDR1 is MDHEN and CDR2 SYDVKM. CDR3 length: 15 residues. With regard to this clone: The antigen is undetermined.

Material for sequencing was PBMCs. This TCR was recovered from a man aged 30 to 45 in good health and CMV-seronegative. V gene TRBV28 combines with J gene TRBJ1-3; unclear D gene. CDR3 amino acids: CASSSPTDSGNTIYF. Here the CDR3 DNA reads TGTGCCAGCAGTTCTCCCACTGACTCTGGAAACACCATATATTTT.